This T cell receptor beta chain was sequenced in a study of T cell responses to AZD1222 COVID-19 vaccine. Libraries were prepared by immunoSEQ multiplex PCR; TCRdb keeps only in-frame clonotypes and omits some of them. The data hold 96,000 or so clones, with 85% to 90% observed a single time. CDR1 PRHDT and CDR2 FYEKMQ come from the germline V gene (reference sequence). V lost 5 bases to trimming and J lost 8 bases; unmatched junction nucleotides: 14. This CDR3 contains 15 residues. This specimen consisted of peripheral blood, obtained on day 0 of AZD1222 vaccination. This clonotype was obtained from an adult in good health. The rearrangement uses TRBV13 and TRBJ1-2; 7 bases line up with TRBD1. In DNA, the CDR3 is TGTGCCAGCAGCGACGCCTACAGGGAAGGGGGCGGCTACACCTTC. It specifies CASSDAYREGGGYTF.